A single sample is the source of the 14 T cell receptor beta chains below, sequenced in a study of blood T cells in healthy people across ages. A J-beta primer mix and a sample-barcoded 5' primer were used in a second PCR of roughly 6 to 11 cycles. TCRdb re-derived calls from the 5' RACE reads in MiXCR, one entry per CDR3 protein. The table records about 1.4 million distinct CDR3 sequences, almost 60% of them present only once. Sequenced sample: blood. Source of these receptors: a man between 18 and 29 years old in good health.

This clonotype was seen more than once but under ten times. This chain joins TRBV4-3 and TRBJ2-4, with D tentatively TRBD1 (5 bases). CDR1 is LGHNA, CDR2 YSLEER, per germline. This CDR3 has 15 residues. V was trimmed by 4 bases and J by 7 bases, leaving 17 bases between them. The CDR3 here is CASSPAHGRVNIQYF. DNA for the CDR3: TGCGCCAGCAGCCCCGCCCACGGCAGGGTGAACATTCAGTACTTC.

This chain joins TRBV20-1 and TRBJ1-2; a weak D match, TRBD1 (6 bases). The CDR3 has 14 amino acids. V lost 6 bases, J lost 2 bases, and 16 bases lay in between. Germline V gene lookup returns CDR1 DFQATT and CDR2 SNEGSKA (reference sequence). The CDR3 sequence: CSATEDRTNYGYTF. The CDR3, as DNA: TGCAGTGCAACCGAGGACAGAACAAACTATGGCTACACCTTC.

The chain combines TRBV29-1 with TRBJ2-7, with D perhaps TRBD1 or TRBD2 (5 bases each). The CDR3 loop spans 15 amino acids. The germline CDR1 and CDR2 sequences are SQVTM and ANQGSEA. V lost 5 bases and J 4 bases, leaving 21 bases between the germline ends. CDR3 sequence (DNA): TGCAGCGTTCGAGATGCCGGGGCGCCAGGGTACGAGCAGTACTTC. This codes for CSVRDAGAPGYEQYF.

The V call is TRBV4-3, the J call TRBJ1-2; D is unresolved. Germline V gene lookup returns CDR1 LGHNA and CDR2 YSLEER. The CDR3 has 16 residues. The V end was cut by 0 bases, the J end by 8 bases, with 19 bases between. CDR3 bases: TGCGCCAGCAGCCAAGATATAAGGGAGTTGGGGAGCGGCTACACCTTC. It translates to CASSQDIRELGSGYTF.

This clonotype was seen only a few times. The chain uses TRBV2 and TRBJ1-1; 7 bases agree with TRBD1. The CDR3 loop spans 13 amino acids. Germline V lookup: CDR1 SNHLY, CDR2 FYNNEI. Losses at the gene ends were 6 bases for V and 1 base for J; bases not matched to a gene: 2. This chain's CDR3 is CASRRDRNTEAFF. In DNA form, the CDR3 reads TGTGCCAGCAGGCGGGACAGGAACACTGAAGCTTTCTTT.

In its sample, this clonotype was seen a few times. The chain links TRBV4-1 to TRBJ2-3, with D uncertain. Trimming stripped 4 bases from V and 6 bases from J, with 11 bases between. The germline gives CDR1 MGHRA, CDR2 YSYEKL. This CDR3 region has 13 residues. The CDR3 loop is CASSPRIVDTQYF. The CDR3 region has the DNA TGCGCCAGCAGCCCGAGGATCGTGGATACGCAGTATTTT.

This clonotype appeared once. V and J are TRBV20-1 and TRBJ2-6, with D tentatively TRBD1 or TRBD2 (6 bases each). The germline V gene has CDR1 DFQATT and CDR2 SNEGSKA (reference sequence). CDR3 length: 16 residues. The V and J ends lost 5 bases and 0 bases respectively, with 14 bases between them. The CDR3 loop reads CSAEGGSASGANVLTF. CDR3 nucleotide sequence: TGCAGTGCTGAGGGGGGCTCCGCCTCTGGGGCCAACGTCCTGACTTTC.

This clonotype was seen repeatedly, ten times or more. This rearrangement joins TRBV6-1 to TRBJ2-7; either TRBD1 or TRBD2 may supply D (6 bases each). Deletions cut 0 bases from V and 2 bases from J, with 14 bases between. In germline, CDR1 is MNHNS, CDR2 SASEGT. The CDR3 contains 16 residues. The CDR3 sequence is CASSEATRGDAYEQYF. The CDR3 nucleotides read TGTGCCAGCAGTGAAGCAACAAGGGGGGACGCCTACGAGCAGTACTTC.

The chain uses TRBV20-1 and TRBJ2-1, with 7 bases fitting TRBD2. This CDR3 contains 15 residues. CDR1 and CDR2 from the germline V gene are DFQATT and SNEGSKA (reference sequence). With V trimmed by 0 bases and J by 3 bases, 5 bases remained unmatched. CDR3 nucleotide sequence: TGCAGTGCTAGAGATACGGGCGGGAGCTACAATGAGCAGTTCTTC. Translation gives CSARDTGGSYNEQFF.

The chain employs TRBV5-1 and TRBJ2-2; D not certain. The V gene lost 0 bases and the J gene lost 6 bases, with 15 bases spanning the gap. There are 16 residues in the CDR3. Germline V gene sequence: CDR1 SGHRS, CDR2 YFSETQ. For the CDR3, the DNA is TGCGCCAGCAGCTTGGGGACGAGTTATGTCGCCGGGGAGCTGTTTTTT. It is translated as CASSLGTSYVAGELFF. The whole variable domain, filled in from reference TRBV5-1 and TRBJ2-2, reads KAGVTQTPRYLIKTRGQQVTLSCSPISGHRSVSWYQQTPGQGLQFLFEYFSETQRNKGNFPGRFSGRQFSNSRSEMNVSTLELGDSALYLCASSLGTSYVAGELFFGEGSRLTVL.

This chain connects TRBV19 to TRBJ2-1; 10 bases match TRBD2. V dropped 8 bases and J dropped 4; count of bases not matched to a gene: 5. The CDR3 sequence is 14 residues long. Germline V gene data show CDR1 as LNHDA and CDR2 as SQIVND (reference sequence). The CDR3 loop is CASESGRGYNEQFF. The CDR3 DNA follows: TGTGCCAGTGAGAGCGGGAGGGGGTACAATGAGCAGTTCTTC. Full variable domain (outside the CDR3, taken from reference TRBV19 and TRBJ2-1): DGGITQSPKYLFRKEGQNVTLSCEQNLNHDAMYWYRQDPGQGLRLIYYSQIVNDFQKGDIAEGYSVSREKKESFPLTVTSAQKNPTAFYLCASESGRGYNEQFFGPGTRLTVL.

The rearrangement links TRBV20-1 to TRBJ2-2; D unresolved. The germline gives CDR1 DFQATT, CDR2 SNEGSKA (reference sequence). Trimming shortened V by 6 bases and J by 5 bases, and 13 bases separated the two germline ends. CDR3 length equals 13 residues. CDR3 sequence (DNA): TGCAGTGCACCCCAATCGCGGACCGGGGAGCTGTTTTTT. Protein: CSAPQSRTGELFF.

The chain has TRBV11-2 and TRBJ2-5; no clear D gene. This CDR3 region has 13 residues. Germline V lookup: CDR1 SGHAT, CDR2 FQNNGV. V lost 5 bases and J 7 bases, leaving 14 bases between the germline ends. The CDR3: CASSPGQPGTQYF. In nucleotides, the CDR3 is TGTGCCAGCAGCCCCGGTCAGCCGGGGACCCAGTACTTC.

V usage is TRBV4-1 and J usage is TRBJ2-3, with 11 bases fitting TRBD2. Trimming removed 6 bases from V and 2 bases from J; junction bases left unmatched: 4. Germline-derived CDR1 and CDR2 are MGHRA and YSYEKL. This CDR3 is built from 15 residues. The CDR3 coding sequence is TGCGCCAGCAGGGCTAGCGGGGGGTTCACAGATACGCAGTATTTT. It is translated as CASRASGGFTDTQYF.